The 31 T cell receptor beta chains listed next were all sequenced from one sample in a study of OX40 agonist ivuxolimab in advanced cancers. Some clones are missing from TCRdb's copy, which holds only in-frame ones; the method was immunoSEQ multiplex PCR. The table includes some 75,000 clones, roughly 85% detected once. The material was CD4+ or CD8+ T cells sorted from blood, obtained in a trial of the OX40 agonist ivuxolimab. Receptors originate from an adult with an advanced solid tumor such as melanoma, head and neck, liver or kidney cancer.

The chain carries TRBV5-1 and TRBJ2-3, with D possibly TRBD2 on 5 matching bases. Germline-derived CDR1 and CDR2 are SGHRS and YFSETQ. The V end was cut by 0 bases, the J end by 1 base, with 12 bases between. The CDR3 spans 16 residues. The CDR3 reads CASSLVSGVGTDTQYF. The CDR3 DNA is TGCGCCAGCAGCTTGGTTTCCGGGGTTGGCACAGATACGCAGTATTTT.

The sample holds one count of this clone. The gene calls are TRBV6-5 and TRBJ1-2; TRBD1 matches 8 bases. The germline gives CDR1 MNHEY, CDR2 SVGAGI. The CDR3 runs 15 residues. Unmatched junction bases numbered 8, after V lost 0 bases and J lost 8 bases. The CDR3 protein is CASSYSTRGQGGYTF. In DNA form, the CDR3 reads TGTGCCAGCAGTTACTCTACCAGGGGGCAGGGGGGCTACACCTTC.

V gene TRBV2 combines with J gene TRBJ2-3; D ambiguous. There are 16 residues in the CDR3. Trimming removed 2 bases at V and 2 bases at J, with 14 bases between. The germline V gene has CDR1 SNHLY and CDR2 FYNNEI. CDR3 bases: TGTGCCAGCAGTGAACTGGTATTCCCCGCCACAGATACGCAGTATTTT. Its protein is CASSELVFPATDTQYF.

V usage is TRBV7-8 and J usage is TRBJ2-1, with 9 bases matching TRBD2. Trimming removed 4 bases from V and 9 bases from J; junction bases left unmatched: 10. The CDR3 spans 15 residues. Looked up from germline, CDR1 is SGHVS and CDR2 is FQNEAQ. The CDR3 is CASSSRAGGPGEQFF. CDR3 coding DNA: TGTGCCAGCAGCTCCAGAGCGGGAGGTCCCGGTGAGCAGTTCTTC.

V gene TRBV6-6 combines with J gene TRBJ1-2, with D tentatively TRBD1 (6 bases). Germline V gene sequence: CDR1 MNHNY, CDR2 SVGAGI (reference sequence). This CDR3 has 16 residues. The ends were cut back, 0 bases at V and 7 bases at J, with 18 bases in the middle. The CDR3 here is CASSYSKGTSGSGYTF. Written as DNA, the CDR3 is TGTGCCAGCAGTTACTCCAAGGGGACATCAGGATCTGGCTACACCTTC.

The chain is built from TRBV5-4 and TRBJ2-1; 7 bases are shared with TRBD2. The CDR3 extends over 15 amino acids. CDR1 and CDR2 from the germline V gene are SGHNT and YYREEE (reference sequence). The junction had 6 bases not matched to a gene; V was cut back by 4 bases and J by 2 bases. This CDR3 reads CASSGGGFPYNEQFF. CDR3 in DNA: TGTGCCAGCAGCGGGGGGGGGTTCCCCTACAATGAGCAGTTCTTC.

The chain joins TRBV6-5 to TRBJ1-2, with TRBD1 as a possible D gene (5 bases). Trimming took off 6 bases at V and 8 bases at J, with 22 bases between the two ends. This CDR3 has 15 amino acids. CDR1 is MNHEY and CDR2 is SVGAGI in the germline V gene. CDR3 residues: CASRYTGTTRRGYTF. The DNA for the CDR3 is TGTGCCAGCAGATACACCGGGACGACGAGACGGGGCTACACCTTC.

This chain joins TRBV19 and TRBJ1-1; D is possibly TRBD1 (6 bases). This CDR3 comprises 16 residues. Germline CDR1 reads LNHDA; CDR2 reads SQIVND (reference sequence). V was cut by 1 base and J by 2 bases, with 14 bases left in between. The CDR3 here is CASSIGMDSFNTEAFF. Here the CDR3 DNA reads TGTGCCAGTAGTATAGGGATGGACAGTTTTAACACTGAAGCTTTCTTT.

In DNA, the CDR3 is TGTGCCAGCAGCTTAAGGGAGGGAATTCCATCCCTCTATGGCTACACCTTC. It encodes CASSLREGIPSLYGYTF. The gene calls are TRBV11-2 and TRBJ1-2, with unresolved D. V lost 2 bases, J lost 4 bases, and 20 bases lay in between. This CDR3 spans 17 amino acids. Looked up from germline, CDR1 is SGHAT and CDR2 is FQNNGV.

The V gene is TRBV18, the J gene TRBJ2-1; D possibly corresponds to TRBD2 (6 bases). The CDR3 has 15 residues. CDR1 and CDR2 from the germline V gene are KGHSH and LQKENI. Trimming stripped 1 base from V and 2 bases from J, with 9 bases between. The CDR3 loop is CASSPRGRTYNEQFF. Written as DNA, the CDR3 is TGTGCCAGCTCACCACGTGGGAGGACCTACAATGAGCAGTTCTTC.

This chain joins TRBV11-2 and TRBJ2-5, with D unresolved. This CDR3 is 16 amino acids long. The V and J ends lost 1 base and 2 bases respectively, with 14 bases between them. Germline CDR1 SGHAT, CDR2 FQNNGV. The CDR3, as DNA: TGTGCCAGCAGCTTAGGAACAGCGCAGAGACAAGAGACCCAGTACTTC. It yields the protein CASSLGTAQRQETQYF.

The chain's CDR3 is CASSGDPRGNQPQHF. The DNA of the CDR3 is TGTGCCAGCAGTGGGGACCCCAGGGGCAATCAGCCCCAGCATTTT. The rearrangement joins TRBV6-1 to TRBJ1-5; D is perhaps TRBD1 (5 bases). CDR1 and CDR2 from the germline V gene are MNHNS and SASEGT. This CDR3 is 15 amino acids long. Trimming removed 4 bases at V and 2 bases at J, with 12 bases between.

The rearrangement links TRBV29-1 to TRBJ1-1; D is unclear. With 7 bases removed from V and 2 bases from J, the gap between germline ends came to 14 bases. The CDR3 sequence is 13 residues long. Germline-derived CDR1 and CDR2 are SQVTM and ANQGSEA. The CDR3: CSGVRGENTEAFF. Written as DNA, the CDR3 is TGCAGCGGGGTCCGGGGTGAAAACACTGAAGCTTTCTTT.

The CDR3 loop is CASSWLAGGQETQYF. The CDR3 DNA reads TGTGCCAGCAGCTGGCTCGCGGGGGGCCAAGAGACCCAGTACTTC. This rearrangement joins TRBV7-2 to TRBJ2-5, with TRBD2 identical over 8 bases. There are 15 residues in the CDR3. The germline gives CDR1 SGHTA, CDR2 FQGNSA. The junction had 5 bases not matched to a gene; V was cut back by 4 bases and J by 1 base.

The rearrangement uses TRBV5-1 and TRBJ1-1; unclear D gene. CDR1 is SGHRS, CDR2 YFSETQ, per germline. The CDR3 runs 11 residues. V lost 3 bases, J lost 8 bases, and 8 bases lay in between. The CDR3 here is CASSSGREAFF. CDR3 bases: TGCGCCAGCAGCTCCGGACGGGAAGCTTTCTTT.

This clone has more than one count but fewer than ten. The chain uses TRBV27 and TRBJ2-5; D remains ambiguous. The CDR3 sequence is 11 residues long. With 2 bases removed from V and 3 bases from J, the gap between germline ends came to 1 base. In germline, CDR1 is MNHEY, CDR2 SMNVEV (reference sequence). The CDR3 protein is CASSLEETQYF. CDR3 coding DNA: TGTGCCAGCAGTTTAGAAGAGACCCAGTACTTC.

This clone has just a few counts. The chain couples TRBV7-2 to TRBJ2-7, with 9 bases matching TRBD1. Trimming at V came to 4 bases and at J to 2 bases, leaving 6 bases not matched to a gene. Germline CDR1 is SGHTA and CDR2 is FQGNSA. This CDR3 comprises 15 residues. The CDR3 spells CASSSDRGDTYEQYF. CDR3 bases: TGTGCCAGCAGCTCGGACAGGGGCGATACCTACGAGCAGTACTTC.

This chain links TRBV4-2 with TRBJ2-1; TRBD2 agrees at 14 bases. Germline values: CDR1 LGHNA, CDR2 YNFKEQ. Trimming cost V 0 bases and J 15 bases; bases outside gene matches: 10. The CDR3 length is 16 residues. CDR3 nucleotides: TGTGCCAGCAGCCAAGATGTGGGACTAGCGGGAGTGCGGCGGTTCTTC. Translation gives CASSQDVGLAGVRRFF.

The chain has TRBV7-9 and TRBJ2-1; D ambiguous. This CDR3 has 19 amino acids. The ends were cut back, 2 bases at V and 5 bases at J, with 25 bases in the middle. Germline V gene lookup returns CDR1 SEHNR and CDR2 FQNEAQ (reference sequence). CDR3: CASSLNSGSPTGRDNEQFF. The DNA for the CDR3 is TGTGCCAGCAGCTTAAACTCCGGAAGCCCGACGGGCCGGGACAATGAGCAGTTCTTC.

V is TRBV4-3 and J is TRBJ2-7; D tentatively reads TRBD1 or TRBD2 (5 bases each). This CDR3 comprises 13 residues. V shed 3 bases and J shed 8 bases, with 14 bases lying between them. In germline, CDR1 is LGHNA, CDR2 YSLEER. This CDR3 is CASSQNLEGKQYF. CDR3 DNA sequence: TGCGCCAGCAGCCAGAACCTAGAGGGGAAGCAGTACTTC.

The chain recombines TRBV25-1 with TRBJ1-6; TRBD1 might be the D (5 bases). The CDR3 contains 14 residues. Germline CDR1 MGHDK, CDR2 SYGVNS. With 2 bases removed from V and 7 bases from J, the gap between germline ends came to 9 bases. The CDR3 region is CASSEDRGNSPLHF. For the CDR3, the DNA is TGTGCCAGCAGTGAAGACAGAGGGAATTCACCCCTCCACTTT.

The J gene is TRBJ2-7, the V gene TRBV12-5; 8 bases are a match to TRBD2. This CDR3 has 17 amino acids. With 1 base clipped from V and 2 bases from J, the junction kept 10 bases outside the gene matches. CDR1 and CDR2 (germline): LGHNT, FRNRAP. This CDR3 reads CASGLATTGGIPYEQYF. For the CDR3, the DNA is TGTGCTAGTGGTTTGGCCACCACGGGAGGGATTCCCTACGAGCAGTACTTC.

The table lists this clone with a count of one. V gene TRBV19 combines with J gene TRBJ1-5, with 9 bases that match TRBD1. Germline lookup yields CDR1 LNHDA and CDR2 SQIVND (reference sequence). Trimming removed 5 bases from V and 4 bases from J; junction bases left unmatched: 9. This CDR3 spans 16 amino acids. CDR3 bases: TGTGCCAGTAGTCCACCCCTTGGACAGGGGAATCAGCCCCAGCATTTT. Translation gives CASSPPLGQGNQPQHF.

This clone is a singleton in its sample. The chain uses TRBV7-9 and TRBJ2-1, with 8 bases aligning to TRBD1. Germline loops: CDR1 SEHNR, CDR2 FQNEAQ (reference sequence). This CDR3 has 14 residues. The V segment lost 1 base and the J segment 15 bases; nucleotides outside the gene matches: 11. The CDR3 nucleotides read TGTGCCAGCAGCTTAGAGAGGACAGGGTTTGACCCGTTCTTC. This codes for CASSLERTGFDPFF.

V gene TRBV6-5 combines with J gene TRBJ2-6; D not resolved. In germline, CDR1 is MNHEY, CDR2 SVGAGI. This CDR3 has 16 amino acids. V gave up 0 bases and J gave up 4 bases, with 10 bases separating them. For the CDR3, the DNA is TGTGCCAGCAGTTACTCGAATCCAGCAGGGGCCAACGTCCTGACTTTC. Translation: CASSYSNPAGANVLTF.

There are a few counts of this clone. The V call is TRBV4-2, the J call TRBJ1-1, with 7 bases identical to TRBD1. The CDR3 has 15 residues. Trimming took 2 bases from V and 1 from J; bases not matched to a gene: 4. CDR1 is LGHNA, CDR2 YNFKEQ, per germline. The CDR3: CASSQRRQGNTEAFF. DNA for the CDR3: TGTGCCAGCAGCCAAAGAAGACAGGGGAACACTGAAGCTTTCTTT.

This clone was found once. The chain is built from TRBV6-5 and TRBJ2-1; D possibly corresponds to TRBD1 (5 bases). The germline V gene encodes CDR1 MNHEY and CDR2 SVGAGI. The V end was cut by 6 bases, the J end by 3 bases, with 9 bases between. The CDR3 has 13 residues. CDR3 sequence reads: CASSSDSYNEQFF. As DNA, the CDR3 is TGTGCCAGCAGCTCCGACAGCTACAATGAGCAGTTCTTC.

The genes are TRBV2 and TRBJ1-6; 7 bases match TRBD1. The CDR3 extends over 15 amino acids. V lost 6 bases, J lost 8 bases, and 10 bases stayed unmatched. Germline V CDR1 and CDR2: SNHLY, FYNNEI. CDR3 nucleotide sequence: TGTGCCAGCAGCCACCCAGGACAGGCTTATTCACCCCTCCACTTT. Protein sequence: CASSHPGQAYSPLHF.

The chain carries TRBV30 and TRBJ2-1; 7 positions agree with TRBD1. V was clipped by 8 bases and J by 4 bases; unmatched bases: 2. CDR3 length equals 11 residues. The germline V gene has CDR1 GTSNPN and CDR2 SVGIG (reference sequence). CDR3 nucleotide sequence: TGTGCCCGGGACAGTTACAATGAGCAGTTCTTC. The encoded protein is CARDSYNEQFF. The full variable domain, completed using reference TRBV30 and TRBJ2-1, is SQTIHQWPATLVQPVGSPLSLECTVEGTSNPNLYWYRQAAGRGLQLLFYSVGIGQISSEVPQNLSASRPQDRQFILSSKKLLLSDSGFYLCARDSYNEQFFGPGTRLTVL.

This rearrangement joins TRBV19 to TRBJ1-2, with D perhaps TRBD1 (6 bases). V lost 3 bases to trimming and J lost 0 bases, with 17 bases between them. There are 17 residues in the CDR3. Germline values: CDR1 LNHDA, CDR2 SQIVND (reference sequence). CDR3 sequence reads: CASSMTPGATSNYGYTF. The CDR3 nucleotides read TGTGCCAGTAGTATGACTCCAGGGGCGACCTCTAACTATGGCTACACCTTC.

This chain links TRBV7-2 with TRBJ1-3; D remains ambiguous. Germline assignment: CDR1 SGHTA and CDR2 FQGNSA. The length of the CDR3 is 14 residues. Trimming took off 2 bases at V and 4 bases at J, with 9 bases between the two ends. The CDR3 loop is CASSLQTVGNTIYF. Written as DNA, the CDR3 is TGTGCCAGCAGCTTACAGACGGTGGGAAACACCATATATTTT. Combining the CDR3 with reference TRBV7-2 and TRBJ1-3 gives the whole variable domain GAGVSQSPSNKVTEKGKDVELRCDPISGHTALYWYRQSLGQGLEFLIYFQGNSAPDKSGLPSDRFSAERTGGSVSTLTIQRTQQEDSAVYLCASSLQTVGNTIYFGEGSWLTVV.